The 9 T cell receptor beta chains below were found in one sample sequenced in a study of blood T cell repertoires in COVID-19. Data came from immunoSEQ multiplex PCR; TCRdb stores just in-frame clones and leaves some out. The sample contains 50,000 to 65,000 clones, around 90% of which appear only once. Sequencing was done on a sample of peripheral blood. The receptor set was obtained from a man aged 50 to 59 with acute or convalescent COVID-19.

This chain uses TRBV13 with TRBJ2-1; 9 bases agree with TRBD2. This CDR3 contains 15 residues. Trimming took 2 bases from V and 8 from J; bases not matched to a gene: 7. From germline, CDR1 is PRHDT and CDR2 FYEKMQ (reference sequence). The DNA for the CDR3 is TGTGCCAGCAGCTTATCTAGCGGGGTTCAGGATGAGCAGTTCTTC. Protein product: CASSLSSGVQDEQFF.

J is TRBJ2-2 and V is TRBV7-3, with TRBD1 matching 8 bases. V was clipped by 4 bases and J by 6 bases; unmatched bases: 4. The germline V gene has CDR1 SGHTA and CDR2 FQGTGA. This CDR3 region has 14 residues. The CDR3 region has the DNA TGTGCCAGCAGCTCACAGGGGGACGCCGGGGAGCTGTTTTTT. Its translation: CASSSQGDAGELFF. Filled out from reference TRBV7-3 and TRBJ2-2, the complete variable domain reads GAGVSQTPSNKVTEKGKYVELRCDPISGHTALYWYRQSLGQGPEFLIYFQGTGAADDSGLPNDRFFAVRPEGSVSTLKIQRTERGDSAVYLCASSSQGDAGELFFGEGSRLTVL.

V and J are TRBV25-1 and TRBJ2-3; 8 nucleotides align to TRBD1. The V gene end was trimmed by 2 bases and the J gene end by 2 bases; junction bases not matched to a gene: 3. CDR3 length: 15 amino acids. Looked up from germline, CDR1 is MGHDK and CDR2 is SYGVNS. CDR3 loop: CASSERQGATDTQYF. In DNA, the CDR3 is TGTGCCAGCAGTGAACGGCAGGGGGCCACAGATACGCAGTATTTT.

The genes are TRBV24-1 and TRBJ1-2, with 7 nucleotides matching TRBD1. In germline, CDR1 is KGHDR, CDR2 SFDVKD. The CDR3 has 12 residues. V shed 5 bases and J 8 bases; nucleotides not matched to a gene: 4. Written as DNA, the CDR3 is TGTGCCACCAGTGGCAGGGGGAGCGGCTACACCTTC. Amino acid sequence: CATSGRGSGYTF.

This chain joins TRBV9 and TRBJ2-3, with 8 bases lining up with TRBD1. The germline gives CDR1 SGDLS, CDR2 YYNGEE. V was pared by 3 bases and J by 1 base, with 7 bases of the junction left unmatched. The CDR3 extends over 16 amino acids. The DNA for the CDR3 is TGTGCCAGCAGCGCGGACAGGGAACGAGGCACAGATACGCAGTATTTT. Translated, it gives CASSADRERGTDTQYF.

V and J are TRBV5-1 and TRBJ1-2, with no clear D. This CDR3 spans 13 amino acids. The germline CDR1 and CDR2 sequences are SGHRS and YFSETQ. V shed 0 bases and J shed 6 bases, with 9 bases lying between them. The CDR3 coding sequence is TGCGCCAGCAGCTTGGGAGGGATCGATGGCTACACCTTC. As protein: CASSLGGIDGYTF.

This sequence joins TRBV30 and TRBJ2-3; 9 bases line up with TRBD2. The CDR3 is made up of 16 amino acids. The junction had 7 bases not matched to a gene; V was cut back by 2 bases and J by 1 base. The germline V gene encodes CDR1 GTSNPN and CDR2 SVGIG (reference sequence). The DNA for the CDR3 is TGTGCCTGGAGTAGGGCTAGCGGGGCCCGCACAGATACGCAGTATTTT. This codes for CAWSRASGARTDTQYF.

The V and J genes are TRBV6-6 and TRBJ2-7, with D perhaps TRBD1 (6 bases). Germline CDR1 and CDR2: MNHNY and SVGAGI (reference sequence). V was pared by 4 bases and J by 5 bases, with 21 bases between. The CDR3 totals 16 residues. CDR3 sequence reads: CASSWPDGQTVDEQYF. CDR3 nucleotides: TGTGCCAGCAGTTGGCCCGACGGACAGACCGTCGACGAGCAGTACTTC.

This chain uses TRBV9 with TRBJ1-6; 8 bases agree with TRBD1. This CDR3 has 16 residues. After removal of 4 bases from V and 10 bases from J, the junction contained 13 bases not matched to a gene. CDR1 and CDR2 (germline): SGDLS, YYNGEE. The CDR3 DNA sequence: TGTGCCAGCAGCCCTCCTCCCGGACAGGGAAGGTCACCCCTCCACTTT. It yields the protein CASSPPPGQGRSPLHF.